A single T cell receptor (beta chain) is shown here with its context. Its antigen remains unknown. Template switching supplied a universal primer site; unique molecular identifiers were carried on the cDNA. TCRdb used MiXCR to reprocess the 5' RACE reads, holding one entry per CDR3 protein. Of around 680,000 distinct CDR3 sequences listed, more than 6.5% are singletons. The junction had 9 bases not matched to a gene; V was cut back by 5 bases and J by 2 bases. Germline CDR1 MNHEY, CDR2 SMNVEV (reference sequence). This CDR3 contains 15 residues. These data are taken from a study of identical twins. General study points: It was out-of-frame TCR alpha sharing in monozygotic twins that models underestimated.

The same sample was also used in a study of yellow fever vaccine responses in identical twins.

Sample: PBMCs. J is TRBJ2-7 and V is TRBV27; 7 bases map to TRBD2. The clonotype originates from a woman under 30 in good health. Written as DNA, the CDR3 is TGTGCCAGCAGTCCCCCGGGAGGACTGGCCTACGAGCAGTACTTC. This gives the protein CASSPPGGLAYEQYF.